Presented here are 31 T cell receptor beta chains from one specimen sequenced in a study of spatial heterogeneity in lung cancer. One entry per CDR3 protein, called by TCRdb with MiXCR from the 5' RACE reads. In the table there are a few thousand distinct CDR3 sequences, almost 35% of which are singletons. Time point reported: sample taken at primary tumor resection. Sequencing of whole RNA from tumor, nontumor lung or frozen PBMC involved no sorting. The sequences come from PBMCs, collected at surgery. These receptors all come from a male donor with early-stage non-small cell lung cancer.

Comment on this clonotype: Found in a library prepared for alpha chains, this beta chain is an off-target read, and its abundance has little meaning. CDR3 protein: CSVDVGRASGSGNEQFF. The CDR3 bases are TGCAGCGTTGACGTGGGCCGGGCTAGCGGGAGTGGTAATGAGCAGTTCTTC. J is TRBJ2-1 and V is TRBV29-1, with TRBD2 identical over 10 bases. Trimming removed 3 bases from V and 7 bases from J; junction bases left unmatched: 15. The CDR3 sequence is 17 residues long. Germline V lookup: CDR1 SQVTM, CDR2 ANQGSEA.

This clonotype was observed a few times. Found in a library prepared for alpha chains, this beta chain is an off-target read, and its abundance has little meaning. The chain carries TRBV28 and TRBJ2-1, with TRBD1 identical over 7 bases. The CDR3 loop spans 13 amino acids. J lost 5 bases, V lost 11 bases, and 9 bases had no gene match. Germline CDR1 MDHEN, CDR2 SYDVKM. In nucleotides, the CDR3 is TGTGCCTCCTGGACAGGACTTAACAATGAGCAGTTCTTC. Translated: CASWTGLNNEQFF.

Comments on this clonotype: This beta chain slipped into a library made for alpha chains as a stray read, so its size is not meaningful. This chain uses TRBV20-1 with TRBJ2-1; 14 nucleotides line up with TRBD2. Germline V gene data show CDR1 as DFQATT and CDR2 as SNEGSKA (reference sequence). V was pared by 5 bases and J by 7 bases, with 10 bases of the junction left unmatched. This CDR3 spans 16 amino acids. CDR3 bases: TGCAGTGCTGGACCCGAGACTAGCGGGAGGGGGAATGAGCAGTTCTTC. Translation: CSAGPETSGRGNEQFF.

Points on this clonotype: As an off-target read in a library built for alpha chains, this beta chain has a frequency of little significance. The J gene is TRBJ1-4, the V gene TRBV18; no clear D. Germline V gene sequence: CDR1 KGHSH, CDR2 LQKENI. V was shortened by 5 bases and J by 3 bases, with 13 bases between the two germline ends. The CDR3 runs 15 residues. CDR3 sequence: CASSSTSGSNEKLFF. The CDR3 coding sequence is TGTGCCAGCTCATCAACATCGGGATCTAATGAAAAACTGTTTTTT. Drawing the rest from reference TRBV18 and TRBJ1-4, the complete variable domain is NAGVMQNPRHLVRRRGQEARLRCSPMKGHSHVYWYRQLPEEGLKFMVYLQKENIIDESGMPKERFSAEFPKEGPSILRIQQVVRGDSAAYFCASSSTSGSNEKLFFGSGTQLSVL.

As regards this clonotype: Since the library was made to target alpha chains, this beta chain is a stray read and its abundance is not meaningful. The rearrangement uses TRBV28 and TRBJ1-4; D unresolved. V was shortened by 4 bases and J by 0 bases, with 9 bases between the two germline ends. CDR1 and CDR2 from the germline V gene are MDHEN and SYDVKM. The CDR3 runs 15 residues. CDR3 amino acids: CASSSLIATNEKLFF. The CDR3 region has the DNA TGTGCCAGCAGTTCATTGATTGCAACTAATGAAAAACTGTTTTTT.

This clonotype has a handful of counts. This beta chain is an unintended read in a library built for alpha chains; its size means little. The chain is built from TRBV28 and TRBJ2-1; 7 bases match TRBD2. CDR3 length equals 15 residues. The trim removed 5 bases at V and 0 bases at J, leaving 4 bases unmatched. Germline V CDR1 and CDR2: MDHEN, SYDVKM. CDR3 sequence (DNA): TGTGCCAGCAGTGGGCGGGGGAGCTCCTACAATGAGCAGTTCTTC. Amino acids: CASSGRGSSYNEQFF.

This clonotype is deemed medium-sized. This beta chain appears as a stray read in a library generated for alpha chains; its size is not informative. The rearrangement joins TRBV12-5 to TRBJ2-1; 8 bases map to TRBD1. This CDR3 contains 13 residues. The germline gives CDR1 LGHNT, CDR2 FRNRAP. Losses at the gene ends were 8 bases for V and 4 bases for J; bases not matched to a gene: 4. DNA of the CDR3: TGTGCTAGTCAGGGGGCGCGGTACAATGAGCAGTTCTTC. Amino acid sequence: CASQGARYNEQFF.

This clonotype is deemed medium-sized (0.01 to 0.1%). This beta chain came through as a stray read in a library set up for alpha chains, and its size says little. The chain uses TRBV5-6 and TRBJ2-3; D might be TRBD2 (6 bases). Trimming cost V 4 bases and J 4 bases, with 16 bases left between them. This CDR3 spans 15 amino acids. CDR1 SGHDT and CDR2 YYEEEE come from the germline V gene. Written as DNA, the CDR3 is TGTGCCAGCAGCCCGGGACTCCCGGGTGCAGATACGCAGTATTTT. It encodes CASSPGLPGADTQYF.

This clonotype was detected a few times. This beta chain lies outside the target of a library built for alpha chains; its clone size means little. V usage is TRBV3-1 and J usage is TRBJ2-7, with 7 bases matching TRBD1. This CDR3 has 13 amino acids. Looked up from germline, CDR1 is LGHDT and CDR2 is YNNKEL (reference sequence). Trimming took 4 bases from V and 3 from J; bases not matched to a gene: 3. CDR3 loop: CASSPGTVYEQYF. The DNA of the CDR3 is TGTGCCAGCAGCCCTGGGACAGTCTACGAGCAGTACTTC.

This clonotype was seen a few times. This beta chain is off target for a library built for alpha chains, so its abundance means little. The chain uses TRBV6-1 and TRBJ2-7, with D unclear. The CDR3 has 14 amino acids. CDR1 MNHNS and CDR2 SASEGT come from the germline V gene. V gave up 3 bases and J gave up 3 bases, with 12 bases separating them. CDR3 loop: CASSEAGPIYEQYF. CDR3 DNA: TGTGCCAGCAGTGAGGCAGGCCCAATCTACGAGCAGTACTTC.

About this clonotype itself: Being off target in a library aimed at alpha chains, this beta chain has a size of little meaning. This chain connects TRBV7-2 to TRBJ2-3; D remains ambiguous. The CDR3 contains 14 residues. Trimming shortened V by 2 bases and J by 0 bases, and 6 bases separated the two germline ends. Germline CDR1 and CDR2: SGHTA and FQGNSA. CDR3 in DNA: TGTGCCAGCAGCTTAAGTCCCAGCACAGATACGCAGTATTTT. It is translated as CASSLSPSTDTQYF.

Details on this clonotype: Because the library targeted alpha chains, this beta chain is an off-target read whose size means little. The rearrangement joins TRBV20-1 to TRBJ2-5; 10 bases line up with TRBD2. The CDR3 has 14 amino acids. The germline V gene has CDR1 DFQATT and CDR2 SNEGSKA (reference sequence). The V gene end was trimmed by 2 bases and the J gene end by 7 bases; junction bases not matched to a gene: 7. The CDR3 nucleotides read TGCAGTGCTAGACTAGCGGGAGCGGGTACGACCCAGTACTTC. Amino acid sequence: CSARLAGAGTTQYF.

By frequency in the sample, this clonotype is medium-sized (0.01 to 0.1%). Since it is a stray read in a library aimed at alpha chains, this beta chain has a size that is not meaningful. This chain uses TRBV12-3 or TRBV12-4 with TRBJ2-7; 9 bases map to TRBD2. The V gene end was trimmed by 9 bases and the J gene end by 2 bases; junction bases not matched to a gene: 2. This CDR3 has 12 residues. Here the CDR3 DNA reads TGTGCCAGTAGCGGGGGACCCTACGAGCAGTACTTC. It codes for CASSGGPYEQYF.

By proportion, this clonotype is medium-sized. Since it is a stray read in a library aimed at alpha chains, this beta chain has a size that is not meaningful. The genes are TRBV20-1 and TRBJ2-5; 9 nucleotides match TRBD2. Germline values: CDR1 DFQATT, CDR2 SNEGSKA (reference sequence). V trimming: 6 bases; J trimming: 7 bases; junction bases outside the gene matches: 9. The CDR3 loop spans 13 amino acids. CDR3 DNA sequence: TGCAGTGCGCCTAGCGGGGCAAAAAGGACCCAGTACTTC. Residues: CSAPSGAKRTQYF.

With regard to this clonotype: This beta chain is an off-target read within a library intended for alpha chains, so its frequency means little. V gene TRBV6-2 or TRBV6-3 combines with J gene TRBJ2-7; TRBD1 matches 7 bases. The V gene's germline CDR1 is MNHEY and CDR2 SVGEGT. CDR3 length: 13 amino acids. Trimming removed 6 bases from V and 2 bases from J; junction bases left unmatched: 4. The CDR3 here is CASRTGRTYEQYF. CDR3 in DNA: TGTGCCAGCAGGACAGGGCGTACCTACGAGCAGTACTTC.

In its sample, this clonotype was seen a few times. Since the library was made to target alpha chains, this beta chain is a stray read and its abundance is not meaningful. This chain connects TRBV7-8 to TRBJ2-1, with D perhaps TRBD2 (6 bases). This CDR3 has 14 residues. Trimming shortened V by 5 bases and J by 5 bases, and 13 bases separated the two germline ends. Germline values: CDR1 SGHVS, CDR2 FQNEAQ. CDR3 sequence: CASSIGSPDNEQFF. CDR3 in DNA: TGTGCCAGCAGCATCGGGAGCCCCGACAATGAGCAGTTCTTC.

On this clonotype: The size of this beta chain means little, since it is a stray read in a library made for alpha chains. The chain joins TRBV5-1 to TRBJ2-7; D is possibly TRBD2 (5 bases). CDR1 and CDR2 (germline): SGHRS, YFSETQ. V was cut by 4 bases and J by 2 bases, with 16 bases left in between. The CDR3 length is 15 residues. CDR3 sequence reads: CASSPAGRRPYEQYF. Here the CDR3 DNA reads TGCGCCAGCAGCCCCGCGGGCAGGCGTCCCTACGAGCAGTACTTC.

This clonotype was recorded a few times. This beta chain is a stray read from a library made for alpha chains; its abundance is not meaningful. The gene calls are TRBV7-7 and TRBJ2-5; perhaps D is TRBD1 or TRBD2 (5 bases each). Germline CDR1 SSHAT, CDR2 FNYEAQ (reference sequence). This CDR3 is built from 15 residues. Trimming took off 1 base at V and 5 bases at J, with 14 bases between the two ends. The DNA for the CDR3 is TGTGCCAGCAGCTTAGAGCACCGGGGCAGTGAGACCCAGTACTTC. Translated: CASSLEHRGSETQYF.

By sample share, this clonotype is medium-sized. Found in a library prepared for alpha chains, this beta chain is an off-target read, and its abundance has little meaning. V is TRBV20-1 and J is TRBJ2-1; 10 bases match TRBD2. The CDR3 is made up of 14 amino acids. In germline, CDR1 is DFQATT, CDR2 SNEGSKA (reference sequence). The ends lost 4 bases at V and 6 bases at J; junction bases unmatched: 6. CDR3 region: CSAKTSGILNEQFF. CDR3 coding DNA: TGCAGTGCTAAAACTAGCGGGATTCTCAATGAGCAGTTCTTC.

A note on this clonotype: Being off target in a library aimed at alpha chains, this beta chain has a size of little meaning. CDR3 DNA sequence: TGTGCCAGCAGTTACTCAACCCGGGAACAGTTCTTC. Translating it yields CASSYSTREQFF. This chain joins TRBV6-2 or TRBV6-3 and TRBJ2-1; D may be TRBD2 (5 bases). Germline CDR1 reads MNHEY; CDR2 reads SVGEGT. The CDR3 is 12 residues long. V shed 0 bases and J shed 13 bases, with 10 bases lying between them.

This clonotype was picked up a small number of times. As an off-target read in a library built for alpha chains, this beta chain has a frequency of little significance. The CDR3: CASSTGLASTDTQYF. CDR3 DNA: TGTGCCAGCAGCACCGGACTAGCTAGCACAGATACGCAGTATTTT. The chain joins TRBV7-8 to TRBJ2-3; 8 bases match TRBD2. This CDR3 spans 15 amino acids. The germline CDR1 and CDR2 sequences are SGHVS and FQNEAQ. J gave up 0 bases and V 5 bases, and 4 bases lay outside the gene matches. The full variable domain, in which reference TRBV7-8 and TRBJ2-3 provide the parts outside the CDR3, is GAGVSQSPRYKVAKRGQDVALRCDPISGHVSLFWYQQALGQGPEFLTYFQNEAQLDKSGLPSDRFFAERPEGSVSTLKIQRTQQEDSAVYLCASSTGLASTDTQYFGPGTRLTVL.

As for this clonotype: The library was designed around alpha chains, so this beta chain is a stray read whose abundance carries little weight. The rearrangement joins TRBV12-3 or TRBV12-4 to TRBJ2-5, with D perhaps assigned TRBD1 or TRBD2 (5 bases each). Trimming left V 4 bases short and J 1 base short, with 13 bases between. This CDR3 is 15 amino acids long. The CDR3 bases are TGTGCCAGCAGTTGGGGGTTTGAGGGCCAAGAGACCCAGTACTTC. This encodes CASSWGFEGQETQYF.

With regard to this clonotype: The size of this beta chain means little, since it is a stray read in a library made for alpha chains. The CDR3 region has the DNA TGTGCCAGCAGTTCGGCCGGGGCCAACGTCCTGACTTTC. Its translation: CASSSAGANVLTF. The gene calls are TRBV27 and TRBJ2-6; D call uncertain. The CDR3 has 13 amino acids. Germline CDR1 is MNHEY and CDR2 is SMNVEV (reference sequence). The V end was cut by 4 bases, the J end by 4 bases, with 5 bases between.

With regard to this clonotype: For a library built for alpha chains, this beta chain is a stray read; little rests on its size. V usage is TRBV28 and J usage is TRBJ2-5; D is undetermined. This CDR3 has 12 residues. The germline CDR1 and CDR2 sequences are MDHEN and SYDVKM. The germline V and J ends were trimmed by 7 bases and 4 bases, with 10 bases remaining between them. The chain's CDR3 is CASNALRETQYF. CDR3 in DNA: TGTGCCAGCAACGCCCTCCGAGAGACCCAGTACTTC.

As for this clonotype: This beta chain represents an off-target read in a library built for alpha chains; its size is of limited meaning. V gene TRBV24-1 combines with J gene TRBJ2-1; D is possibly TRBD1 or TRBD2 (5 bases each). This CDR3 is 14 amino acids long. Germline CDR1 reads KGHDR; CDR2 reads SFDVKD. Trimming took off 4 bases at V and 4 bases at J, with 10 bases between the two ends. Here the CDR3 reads CATSETGPYNEQFF. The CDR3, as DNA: TGTGCCACCAGTGAGACGGGACCATACAATGAGCAGTTCTTC.

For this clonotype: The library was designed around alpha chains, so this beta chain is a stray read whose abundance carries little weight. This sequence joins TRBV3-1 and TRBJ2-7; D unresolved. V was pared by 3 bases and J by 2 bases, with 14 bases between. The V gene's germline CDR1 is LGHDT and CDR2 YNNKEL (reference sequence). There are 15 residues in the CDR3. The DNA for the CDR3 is TGTGCCAGCAGCCAGGGGTTAGCCCTCCCCTACGAGCAGTACTTC. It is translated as CASSQGLALPYEQYF.

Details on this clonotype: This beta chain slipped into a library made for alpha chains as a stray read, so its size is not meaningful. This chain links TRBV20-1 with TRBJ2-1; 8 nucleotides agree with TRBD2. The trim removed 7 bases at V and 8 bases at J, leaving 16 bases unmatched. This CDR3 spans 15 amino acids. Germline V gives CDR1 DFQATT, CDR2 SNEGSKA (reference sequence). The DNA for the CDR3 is TGCAGTGTTACCTCTGCCAGCGGGAGTATCGATGAGCAGTTCTTC. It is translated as CSVTSASGSIDEQFF.

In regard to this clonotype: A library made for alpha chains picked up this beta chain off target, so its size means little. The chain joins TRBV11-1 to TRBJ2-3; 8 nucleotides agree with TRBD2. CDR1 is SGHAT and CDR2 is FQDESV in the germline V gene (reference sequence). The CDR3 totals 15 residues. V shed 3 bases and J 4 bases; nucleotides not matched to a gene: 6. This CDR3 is CASSFRKREPDTQYF. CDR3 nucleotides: TGTGCCAGCAGCTTTAGGAAGCGGGAGCCAGATACGCAGTATTTT.

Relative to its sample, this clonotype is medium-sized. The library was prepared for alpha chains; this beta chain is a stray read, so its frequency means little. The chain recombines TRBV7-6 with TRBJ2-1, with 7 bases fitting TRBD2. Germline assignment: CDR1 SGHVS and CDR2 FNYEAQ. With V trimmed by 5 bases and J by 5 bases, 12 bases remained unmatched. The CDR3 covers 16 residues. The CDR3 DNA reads TGTGCCAGCAGCCGTCCGGCGGGGGTCCGAGACAATGAGCAGTTCTTC. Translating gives CASSRPAGVRDNEQFF.

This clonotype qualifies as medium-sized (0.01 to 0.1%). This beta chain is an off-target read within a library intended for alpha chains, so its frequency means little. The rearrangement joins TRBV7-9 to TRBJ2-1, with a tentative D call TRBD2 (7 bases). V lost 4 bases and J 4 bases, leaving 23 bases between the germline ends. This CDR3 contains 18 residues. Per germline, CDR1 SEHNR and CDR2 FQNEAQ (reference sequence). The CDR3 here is CASSWGGRAAKDYNEQFF. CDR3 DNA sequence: TGTGCCAGCAGCTGGGGGGGGCGAGCGGCAAAAGATTACAATGAGCAGTTCTTC.

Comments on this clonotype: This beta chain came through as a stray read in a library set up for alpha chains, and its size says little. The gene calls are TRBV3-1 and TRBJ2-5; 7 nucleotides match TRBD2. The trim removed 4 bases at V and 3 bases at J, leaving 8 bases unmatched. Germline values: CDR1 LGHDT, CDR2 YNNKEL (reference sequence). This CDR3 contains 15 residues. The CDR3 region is CASSRWSGTKETQYF. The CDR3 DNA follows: TGTGCCAGCAGCCGATGGAGCGGGACTAAAGAGACCCAGTACTTC.